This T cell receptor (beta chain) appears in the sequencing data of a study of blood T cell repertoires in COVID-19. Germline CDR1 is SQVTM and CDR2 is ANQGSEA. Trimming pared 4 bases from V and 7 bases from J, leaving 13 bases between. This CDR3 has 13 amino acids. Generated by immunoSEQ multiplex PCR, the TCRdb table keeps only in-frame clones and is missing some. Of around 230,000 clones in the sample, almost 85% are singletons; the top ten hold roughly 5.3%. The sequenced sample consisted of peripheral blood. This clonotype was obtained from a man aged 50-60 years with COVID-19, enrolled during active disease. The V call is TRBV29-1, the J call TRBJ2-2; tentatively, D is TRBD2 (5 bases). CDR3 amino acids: CSVVRGVGGELFF. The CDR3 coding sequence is TGCAGCGTTGTCCGGGGTGTGGGCGGGGAGCTGTTTTTT.